These T cell receptor beta chains were read from a single sample in a study of blood T cell repertoires in COVID-19. The protocol was immunoSEQ multiplex PCR, while the TCRdb copy is restricted to in-frame clones and leaves out a portion. Seen here are 300,000 to 450,000 clones, roughly 90% observed once, and the top ten hold 1%. Sequencing was carried out using PBMCs or T cells enriched from blood (not recorded which). The source is a woman in her twenties or thirties who had recovered from COVID-19. The CDR3 runs from the conserved cysteine through the conserved F or W. A D gene is named only where the DNA matches it firmly. Clone size is shown for a subset of rows, as once, few, many or a class of expanded clone.

abundance,v_gene,j_gene,len,d_gene,CDR3aa,CDR3nt
NA,TRBV4-1,TRBJ2-3,19,TRBD2,CASSQDTPYGGYARDTQYF,TGCGCCAGCAGCCAAGATACCCCTTACGGGGGGTACGCTCGGGATACGCAGTATTTT
NA,TRBV15,TRBJ1-5,14,NA,CATSSDSSNQPQHF,TGTGCCACCAGCAGTGACAGTAGCAATCAGCCCCAGCATTTT
NA,TRBV5-1,TRBJ2-5,16,TRBD2,CASSTGLAGGPETQYF,TGCGCCAGCAGCACCGGACTAGCGGGGGGGCCGGAGACCCAGTACTTC
NA,TRBV28,TRBJ1-3,15,TRBD1,CASRRDSSPGNTIYF,TGTGCCAGCAGACGGGACAGCTCCCCTGGAAACACCATATATTTT
NA,TRBV12-5,TRBJ1-1,17,NA,CASGLVPGPRMNTEAFF,TGTGCTAGTGGTTTGGTACCAGGGCCCCGCATGAACACTGAAGCTTTCTTT
NA,TRBV7-2,TRBJ2-7,15,NA,CASSPGREYTYEQYF,TGTGCCAGCAGCCCAGGCAGGGAATACACCTACGAGCAGTACTTC
NA,TRBV5-5,TRBJ2-7,12,NA,CASSLATYEQYF,TGTGCCAGCAGCTTGGCAACCTACGAGCAGTACTTC
NA,TRBV12-5,TRBJ2-3,14,NA,CASRAQVDTDTQYF,TGTGCTAGTCGTGCACAGGTGGACACAGATACGCAGTATTTT
once,TRBV19,TRBJ1-1,14,NA,CASSIGSGGTEAFF,TGTGCCAGTAGTATTGGTTCGGGGGGCACTGAAGCTTTCTTT
NA,TRBV28,TRBJ1-2,17,NA,CASSFPTAPEYRDGYTF,TGTGCCAGCAGTTTCCCGACAGCCCCCGAGTATAGGGATGGCTACACCTTC
NA,TRBV7-2,TRBJ1-3,15,NA,CASSLATGPGNTIYF,TGTGCCAGCAGCCTAGCTACAGGGCCCGGAAACACCATATATTTT
NA,TRBV30,TRBJ2-1,15,TRBD2,CAWSVRGRYYNEQFF,TGTGCCTGGAGTGTACGCGGGAGATACTACAATGAGCAGTTCTTC
NA,TRBV2,TRBJ1-1,14,NA,CASGKTPRHTEAFF,TGTGCCAGCGGAAAGACTCCACGGCACACTGAAGCTTTCTTT
NA,TRBV11-2,TRBJ2-2,18,NA,CASSPYPWGDSHTGELFF,TGTGCCAGCAGCCCTTATCCCTGGGGGGACAGCCACACCGGGGAGCTGTTTTTT
NA,TRBV28,TRBJ1-6,16,NA,CASSRLKNPLNSPLHF,TGTGCCAGCAGCCGCTTAAAAAATCCCCTAAATTCACCCCTCCACTTT
NA,TRBV5-1,TRBJ2-7,14,NA,CASSPGGGTYEQYF,TGCGCCAGCAGTCCCGGTGGGGGCACCTACGAGCAGTACTTC
NA,TRBV4-1,TRBJ1-2,14,TRBD1,CASRPGQTNYGYTF,TGCGCCAGTAGACCGGGACAGACTAACTATGGCTACACCTTC
NA,TRBV28,TRBJ1-1,14,NA,CASSFLRVDTEAFF,TGTGCCAGCAGTTTCCTCAGGGTGGACACTGAAGCTTTCTTT
NA,TRBV12-3/TRBV12-4,TRBJ2-7,11,TRBD1,CASSFQGQEYF,TGTGCCAGCAGTTTTCAGGGACAGGAGTACTTC
many,TRBV7-6,TRBJ2-3,15,TRBD2,CASSPDGTSGGTQYF,TGTGCCAGCAGCCCGGACGGGACTAGCGGGGGGACCCAGTATTTT
NA,TRBV7-2,TRBJ2-3,15,NA,CASSLTWGETDTQYF,TGTGCCAGCAGCTTGACTTGGGGGGAAACAGATACGCAGTATTTT
NA,TRBV19,TRBJ1-1,18,TRBD1,CASRPLRGQGGSNTEAFF,TGTGCCAGTAGACCATTACGGGGACAGGGCGGGTCCAACACTGAAGCTTTCTTT
NA,TRBV18,TRBJ2-1,17,TRBD1,CASSPPSGRGRSSEQFF,TGTGCCAGCTCACCACCATCGGGCAGGGGGCGTAGTAGTGAGCAGTTCTTC
NA,TRBV19,TRBJ1-1,15,TRBD1,CASSTGQGRGSGAFF,TGTGCCAGTAGTACCGGACAGGGCAGGGGTTCGGGAGCTTTCTTT
NA,TRBV29-1,TRBJ1-1,13,TRBD1,CSVVTGVNTEAFF,TGCAGCGTTGTGACAGGGGTGAACACTGAAGCTTTCTTT
few,TRBV29-1,TRBJ2-7,11,TRBD1,CSAGTDYEQYF,TGCAGCGCCGGGACAGACTACGAGCAGTACTTC
NA,TRBV2,TRBJ1-2,15,NA,CASSEAGRRGYGYTF,TGTGCCAGCAGTGAAGCGGGCAGGCGGGGGTATGGCTACACCTTC
NA,TRBV7-9,TRBJ1-1,14,NA,CASSVPGRDTEAFF,TGTGCCAGCAGCGTTCCAGGGCGCGACACTGAAGCTTTCTTT
NA,TRBV7-6,TRBJ2-7,13,TRBD1,CASSYRDRYEQYF,TGTGCCAGCAGCTATCGGGACAGATACGAGCAGTACTTC
once,TRBV7-9,TRBJ1-5,19,NA,CASSLDPSGGSWGNQPQHF,TGTGCCAGCAGCTTAGATCCCTCGGGGGGCTCATGGGGGAATCAGCCCCAGCATTTT
NA,TRBV9,TRBJ1-6,15,NA,CASSTSTGYNSPLHF,TGTGCCAGCAGCACCTCGACGGGTTATAATTCACCCCTCCACTTT
NA,TRBV7-8,TRBJ2-1,11,NA,CASSPRGEQFF,TGTGCCAGCAGCCCCCGGGGTGAGCAGTTCTTC
NA,TRBV6-6,TRBJ2-7,15,NA,CASSSLAGASYEQYF,TGTGCCAGCAGCTCTCTGGCAGGGGCGTCCTACGAGCAGTACTTC
once,TRBV11-3,TRBJ1-3,13,NA,CASSSGTGNTIYF,TGTGCCAGCAGCTCAGGGACTGGAAACACCATATATTTT